The entry that follows covers one T cell receptor (beta chain) sequence. The antigen is undetermined. Sequencing used immunoSEQ multiplex PCR; TCRdb keeps in-frame clones, though not all of them. Of some 97,000 clones in the sample, 82% were seen once. The data belong to a study of PD-1 blockade in mismatch repair-deficient tumors. On the study more broadly: Enrolled about 2012-2017, patients had progressing, pretreated mismatch repair-deficient cancers of about a dozen types. Overall study findings and caveats: Tumor-resident clones, often undetectable pretreatment in blood, expanded then contracted after pembrolizumab.

This material consisted of peripheral blood, taken around 8 months after starting pembrolizumab. This TCR was sampled from an adult with mismatch repair-deficient cancer.

In nucleotides, the CDR3 is TGTGCCAGCAGTTTATTGGTAGCCAGCACAGATACGCAGTATTTT. It encodes CASSLLVASTDTQYF. V is TRBV27 and J is TRBJ2-3; unclear D gene. CDR3 length: 15 residues. V dropped 1 base and J dropped 0 bases, with 8 bases sitting between them. Germline CDR1 MNHEY, CDR2 SMNVEV (reference sequence).